The 22 T cell receptor beta chains below were found in one sample sequenced in a study of blood T cells in healthy people across ages. PCR was performed a second time for 7 to 11 cycles using a sample-barcoded 5' primer and a J-beta primer mix. One entry per CDR3 protein, called by TCRdb with MiXCR from the 5' RACE reads. Here the sample spans about 690,000 distinct CDR3 sequences, over 40% being singletons. The sequencing sample was made of blood. These receptors were obtained from a man older than 75 in good health.

The DNA for the CDR3 is TGTGCCAGCAGTGGACAGGGGGCAGCCAAAAACATTCAGTACTTC. Translating it yields CASSGQGAAKNIQYF. This chain connects TRBV2 to TRBJ2-4; 10 bases line up with TRBD1. V gave up 4 bases and J gave up 0 bases; unmatched junction bases: 0. From germline, CDR1 is SNHLY and CDR2 FYNNEI. The CDR3 is 15 residues long.

The V and J genes are TRBV5-1 and TRBJ2-7; weak D call: TRBD2 (5 bases). Germline values: CDR1 SGHRS, CDR2 YFSETQ. This CDR3 has 12 residues. The ends were cut back, 4 bases at V and 7 bases at J, with 12 bases in the middle. The CDR3 sequence: CASSPQTGEQYF. CDR3 nucleotides: TGCGCCAGCAGCCCCCAGACGGGGGAGCAGTACTTC.

This clonotype is a singleton in its sample. The V call is TRBV12-3 or TRBV12-4, the J call TRBJ2-1; D perhaps matches TRBD1 (5 bases). The J call may be mistaken, given a closer DNA end match to TRBJ2-7. The CDR3 is made up of 13 amino acids. CDR3 residues: CASNQGLYNEQYF. The CDR3 DNA reads as TGTGCCAGCAACCAGGGTTTGTACAATGAGCAGTACTTC.

This clonotype turned up a few times. The chain employs TRBV7-2 and TRBJ2-1; TRBD1 is a possible D gene (7 bases). This CDR3 spans 13 amino acids. Trimming left V 5 bases short and J 10 bases short, with 15 bases between. Germline lookup yields CDR1 SGHTA and CDR2 FQGNSA. In DNA form, the CDR3 reads TGTGCCAGCAGCGCGCGGGACAGTGGGGAGCAGTTCTTC. Its protein product is CASSARDSGEQFF. The full variable domain, with the rest looked up from reference TRBV7-2 and TRBJ2-1, is GAGVSQSPSNKVTEKGKDVELRCDPISGHTALYWYRQSLGQGLEFLIYFQGNSAPDKSGLPSDRFSAERTGGSVSTLTIQRTQQEDSAVYLCASSARDSGEQFFGPGTRLTVL.

This clonotype was seen a few times. The rearrangement uses TRBV5-1 and TRBJ2-1, with 7 bases lining up with TRBD1. The CDR3 sequence is 17 residues long. The germline CDR1 and CDR2 sequences are SGHRS and YFSETQ. With V trimmed by 2 bases and J by 1 base, 9 bases remained unmatched. CDR3 nucleotide sequence: TGCGCCAGCAGCTTATCAACAGGGGACCCTTCCTACAATGAGCAGTTCTTC. This sequence encodes CASSLSTGDPSYNEQFF.

This clonotype has just a few counts. The J gene is TRBJ2-7, the V gene TRBV4-2, with 8 bases identical to TRBD2. V shed 1 base and J 1 base; nucleotides not matched to a gene: 6. Germline V lookup: CDR1 LGHNA, CDR2 YNFKEQ. The CDR3 loop spans 16 amino acids. The CDR3 loop is CASSQVDSGTSYEQYF. CDR3 nucleotides: TGTGCCAGCAGCCAAGTTGATAGCGGGACGTCCTACGAGCAGTACTTC.

The gene calls are TRBV3-1 and TRBJ2-7; 7 nucleotides align to TRBD2. The CDR3 covers 15 residues. J was trimmed by 3 bases and V by 6 bases; bases with no gene match: 11. Germline V gene data show CDR1 as LGHDT and CDR2 as YNNKEL (reference sequence). DNA for the CDR3: TGTGCCAGCAGTCCTCGAGCGGGGCGACACTACGAGCAGTACTTC. Its translation is CASSPRAGRHYEQYF.

A remark on this clonotype: Relative to the germline gene, one junction end is altered; a read error may explain this. The V gene is TRBV20-1, the J gene TRBJ2-3; 7 nucleotides agree with TRBD1. Germline loops: CDR1 DFQATT, CDR2 SNEGSKA (reference sequence). The CDR3 has 18 amino acids. The DNA for the CDR3 is TGCAGTGCTAGAATCGACAATTACGGGGTCCCTCGGACAGGTACGCAGTATTTT. This encodes CSARIDNYGVPRTGTQYF.

This clonotype was seen a few times. V and J are TRBV20-1 and TRBJ1-2, with no clear D. V lost 7 bases and J 4 bases, leaving 13 bases between the germline ends. Germline values: CDR1 DFQATT, CDR2 SNEGSKA (reference sequence). CDR3 size: 12 residues. The CDR3 sequence: CSVQEASYGYTF. CDR3 DNA: TGCAGTGTTCAGGAAGCAAGCTATGGCTACACCTTC.

The chain combines TRBV6-2 or TRBV6-3 with TRBJ2-7; 14 bases line up with TRBD2. The assigned J gene may be wrong: the sequence end matches TRBJ2-5 better. CDR1 is MNHEY and CDR2 is SVGEGT in the germline V gene. CDR3 length: 17 amino acids. The CDR3 sequence: CASSQGLAGGLWETQYF. The CDR3 DNA reads TGTGCCAGCAGTCAAGGACTAGCGGGAGGTCTATGGGAGACCCAGTACTTC.

The V and J genes are TRBV20-1 and TRBJ2-5; D may be TRBD1 (5 bases). V lost 0 bases, J lost 5 bases, and 13 bases lay in between. CDR3 size: 14 residues. CDR1 DFQATT and CDR2 SNEGSKA come from the germline V gene (reference sequence). CDR3 DNA sequence: TGCAGTGCTAGAGATCAGGGCCTCGCGGAGACCCAGTACTTC. It is translated as CSARDQGLAETQYF.

This rearrangement joins TRBV5-6 to TRBJ2-7; a possible D gene is TRBD1 (5 bases). The V gene's germline CDR1 is SGHDT and CDR2 YYEEEE. There are 14 residues in the CDR3. V was pared by 4 bases and J by 6 bases, with 17 bases between. CDR3 residues: CASSGWGRMSEQYF. The DNA for the CDR3 is TGTGCCAGCAGCGGGTGGGGCAGGATGTCCGAGCAGTACTTC.

This clonotype has only a few counts. The chain is built from TRBV18 and TRBJ1-5; 7 nucleotides line up with TRBD1. J gave up 2 bases and V 3 bases, and 10 bases lay outside the gene matches. The CDR3 totals 17 residues. Germline assignment: CDR1 KGHSH and CDR2 LQKENI. CDR3 bases: TGTGCCAGCTCACCCGTGTTAAACAGGGGAGGCAATCAGCCCCAGCATTTT. It yields the protein CASSPVLNRGGNQPQHF.

A few counts support this clonotype. The V gene is TRBV27, the J gene TRBJ1-5; 10 bases line up with TRBD1. The V gene's germline CDR1 is MNHEY and CDR2 SMNVEV (reference sequence). The V segment lost 8 bases and the J segment 7 bases; nucleotides outside the gene matches: 8. This CDR3 is 14 amino acids long. The CDR3 DNA sequence: TGTGCCAGCGGCAGGACAGGGGGACGCCAGCCCCAGCATTTT. Its protein product is CASGRTGGRQPQHF.

V gene TRBV7-9 combines with J gene TRBJ2-1, with D unresolved. This CDR3 has 15 residues. Trimming removed 3 bases from V and 6 bases from J, with 15 bases in between. Germline lookup yields CDR1 SEHNR and CDR2 FQNEAQ (reference sequence). This CDR3 reads CASSLRPSKPNEQFF. CDR3 in DNA: TGTGCCAGCAGCTTGCGCCCCTCCAAGCCCAATGAGCAGTTCTTC.

The DNA for the CDR3 is TGCAGCGTGACAGGGGGTGGTGTAGGGGAGCTGTTTTTT. It specifies CSVTGGGVGELFF. The chain joins TRBV29-1 to TRBJ2-2; 9 bases align to TRBD1. With V trimmed by 6 bases and J by 8 bases, 7 bases remained unmatched. CDR3 size: 13 residues. Germline CDR1 reads SQVTM; CDR2 reads ANQGSEA.

The sample holds a few counts of this clonotype. This chain uses TRBV5-6 with TRBJ1-1; perhaps TRBD1 as D (5 bases). From germline, CDR1 is SGHDT and CDR2 YYEEEE. The CDR3 is made up of 12 amino acids. The V and J ends lost 1 base and 11 bases respectively, with 12 bases between them. The chain's CDR3 is CASSLRQTGAFF. The CDR3 DNA follows: TGTGCCAGCAGCTTGAGACAGACTGGGGCTTTCTTT.

J is TRBJ2-3 and V is TRBV11-2; TRBD2 matches 9 bases. The CDR3 spans 14 residues. CDR1 and CDR2 (germline): SGHAT, FQNNGV. V lost 5 bases, J lost 7 bases, and 7 bases stayed unmatched. CDR3 nucleotide sequence: TGTGCCAGCAGCGCGCGGGGGGGCACCAATACGCAGTATTTT. It encodes CASSARGGTNTQYF.

V and J are TRBV6-1 and TRBJ2-5; TRBD2 matches 7 bases. The junction had 2 bases not matched to a gene; V was cut back by 0 bases and J by 1 base. CDR3 length: 15 amino acids. The germline gives CDR1 MNHNS, CDR2 SASEGT. CDR3 sequence: CASSEASGGQETQYF. The CDR3 coding sequence is TGTGCCAGCAGTGAAGCGTCGGGGGGCCAAGAGACCCAGTACTTC.

The sample holds a few counts of this clonotype. The V and J genes are TRBV11-2 and TRBJ2-6, with 12 nucleotides matching TRBD2. Germline CDR1 and CDR2: SGHAT and FQNNGV. The V and J ends lost 4 bases and 0 bases, in that order; junction bases with no gene match: 13. CDR3 length: 21 residues. CDR3 loop: CASSSAGLAGLPRSGANVLTF. In DNA form, the CDR3 reads TGTGCCAGCAGCTCCGCCGGACTAGCGGGGCTCCCCCGCTCTGGGGCCAACGTCCTGACTTTC.

This clonotype was recorded a few times. V usage is TRBV20-1 and J usage is TRBJ1-5, with 8 bases that match TRBD1. Germline CDR1 DFQATT, CDR2 SNEGSKA (reference sequence). The ends lost 6 bases at V and 0 bases at J; junction bases unmatched: 4. This CDR3 region has 14 residues. CDR3 coding DNA: TGCAGTGCCCCGACAGGGGATAGCAATCAGCCCCAGCATTTT. Protein product: CSAPTGDSNQPQHF.

This clonotype appeared a few times. The rearrangement links TRBV4-1 to TRBJ2-3; 8 bases are shared with TRBD1. In germline, CDR1 is MGHRA, CDR2 YSYEKL. Trimming at V came to 0 bases and at J to 5 bases, leaving 10 bases not matched to a gene. The CDR3 contains 17 residues. In DNA form, the CDR3 reads TGCGCCAGCAGCCAAGATTGGACAGGGCGCCCCTTAGATACGCAGTATTTT. Residues: CASSQDWTGRPLDTQYF.